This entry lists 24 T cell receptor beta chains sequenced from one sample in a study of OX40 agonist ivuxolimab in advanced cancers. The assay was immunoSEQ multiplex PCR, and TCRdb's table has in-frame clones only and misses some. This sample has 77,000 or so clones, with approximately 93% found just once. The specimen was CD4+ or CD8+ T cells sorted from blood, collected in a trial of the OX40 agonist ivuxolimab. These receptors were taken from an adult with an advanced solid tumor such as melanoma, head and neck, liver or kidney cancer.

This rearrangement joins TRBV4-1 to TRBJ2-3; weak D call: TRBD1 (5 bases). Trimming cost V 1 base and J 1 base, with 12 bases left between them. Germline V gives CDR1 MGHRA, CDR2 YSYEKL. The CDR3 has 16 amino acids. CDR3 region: CASSQVAGRGTDTQYF. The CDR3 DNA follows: TGCGCCAGCAGCCAAGTAGCCGGCAGGGGCACAGATACGCAGTATTTT.

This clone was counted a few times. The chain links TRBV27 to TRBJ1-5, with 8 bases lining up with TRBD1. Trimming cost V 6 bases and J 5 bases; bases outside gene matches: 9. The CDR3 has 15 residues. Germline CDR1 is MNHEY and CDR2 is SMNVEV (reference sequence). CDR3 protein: CASSLRQGNDQPQHF. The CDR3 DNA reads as TGTGCCAGCAGCCTGAGACAGGGGAACGATCAGCCCCAGCATTTT.

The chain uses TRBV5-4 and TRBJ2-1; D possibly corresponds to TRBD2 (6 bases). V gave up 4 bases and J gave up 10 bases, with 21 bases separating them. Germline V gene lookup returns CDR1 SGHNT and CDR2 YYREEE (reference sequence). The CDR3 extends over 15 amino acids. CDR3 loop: CASSVRRVGVWEQFF. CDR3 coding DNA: TGTGCCAGCAGCGTCAGGAGGGTTGGGGTATGGGAGCAGTTCTTC.

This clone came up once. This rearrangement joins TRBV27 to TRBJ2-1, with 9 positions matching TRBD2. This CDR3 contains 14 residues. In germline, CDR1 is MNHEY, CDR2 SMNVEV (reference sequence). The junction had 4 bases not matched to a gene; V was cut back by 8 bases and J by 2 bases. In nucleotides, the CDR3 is TGTGCCAGCCAGCGGGAGGCAACCTACAATGAGCAGTTCTTC. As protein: CASQREATYNEQFF.

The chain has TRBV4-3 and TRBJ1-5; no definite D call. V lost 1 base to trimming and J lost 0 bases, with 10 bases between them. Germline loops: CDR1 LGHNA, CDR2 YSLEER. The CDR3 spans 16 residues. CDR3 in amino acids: CASSQGLANSNQPQHF. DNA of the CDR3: TGCGCCAGCAGCCAAGGTCTGGCAAATAGCAATCAGCCCCAGCATTTT.

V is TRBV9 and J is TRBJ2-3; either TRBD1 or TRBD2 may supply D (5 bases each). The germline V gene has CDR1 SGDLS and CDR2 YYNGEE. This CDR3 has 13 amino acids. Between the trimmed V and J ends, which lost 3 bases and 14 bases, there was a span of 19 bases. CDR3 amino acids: CASSGSGASPGYF. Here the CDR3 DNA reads TGTGCCAGCAGCGGATCCGGGGCCTCTCCGGGGTATTTT.

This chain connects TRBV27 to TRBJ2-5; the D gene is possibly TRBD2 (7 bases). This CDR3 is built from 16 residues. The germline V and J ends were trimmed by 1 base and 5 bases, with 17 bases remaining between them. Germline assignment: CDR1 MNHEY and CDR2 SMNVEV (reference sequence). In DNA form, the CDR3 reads TGTGCCAGCAGTTTATATCCAGAAGGGGGAGGGGAGACCCAGTACTTC. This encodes CASSLYPEGGGETQYF.

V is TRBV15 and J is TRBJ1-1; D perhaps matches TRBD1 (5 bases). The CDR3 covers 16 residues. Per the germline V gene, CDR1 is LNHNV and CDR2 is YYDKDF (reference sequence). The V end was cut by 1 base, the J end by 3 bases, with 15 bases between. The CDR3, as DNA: TGTGCCACCAGCAGAGTCGGGCGGGGGAGGGACACTGAAGCTTTCTTT. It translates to CATSRVGRGRDTEAFF.

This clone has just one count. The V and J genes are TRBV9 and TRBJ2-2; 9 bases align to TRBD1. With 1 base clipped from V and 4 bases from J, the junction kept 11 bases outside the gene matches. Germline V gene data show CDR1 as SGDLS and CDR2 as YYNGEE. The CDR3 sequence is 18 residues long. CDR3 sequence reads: CASSVPPTGGISTGELFF. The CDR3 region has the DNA TGTGCCAGCAGCGTACCCCCGACAGGGGGAATTAGCACCGGGGAGCTGTTTTTT.

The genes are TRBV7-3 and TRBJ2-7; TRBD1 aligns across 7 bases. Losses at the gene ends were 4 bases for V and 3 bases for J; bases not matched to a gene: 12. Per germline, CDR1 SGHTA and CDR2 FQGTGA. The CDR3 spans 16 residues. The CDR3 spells CASSSEGQVPFYEQYF. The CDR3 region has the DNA TGTGCCAGCAGCTCCGAAGGACAGGTCCCATTCTACGAGCAGTACTTC.

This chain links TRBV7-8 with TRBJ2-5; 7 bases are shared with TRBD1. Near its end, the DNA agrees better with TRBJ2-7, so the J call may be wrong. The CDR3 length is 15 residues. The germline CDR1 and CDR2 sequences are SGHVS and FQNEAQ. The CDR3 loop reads CASSLMTGSEYEQYF. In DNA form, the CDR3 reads TGTGCCAGCAGCCTAATGACAGGGTCTGAATACGAGCAGTACTTC.

The CDR3 protein is CASSTRTGVGYEQYF. Written as DNA, the CDR3 is TGTGCCAGCAGTACCAGGACAGGGGTTGGCTACGAGCAGTACTTC. V and J are TRBV27 and TRBJ2-7, with 9 positions matching TRBD1. The length of the CDR3 is 15 residues. CDR1 is MNHEY, CDR2 SMNVEV, per germline (reference sequence). J was trimmed by 3 bases and V by 5 bases; bases with no gene match: 8.

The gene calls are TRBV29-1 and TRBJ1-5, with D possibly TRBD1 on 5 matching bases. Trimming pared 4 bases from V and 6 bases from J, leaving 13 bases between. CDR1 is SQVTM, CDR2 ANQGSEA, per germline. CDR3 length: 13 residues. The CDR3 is CSVAAGNGQPQHF. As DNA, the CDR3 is TGCAGCGTTGCCGCAGGGAATGGTCAGCCCCAGCATTTT. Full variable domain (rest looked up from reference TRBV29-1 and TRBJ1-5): SAVISQKPSRDICQRGTSLTIQCQVDSQVTMMFWYRQQPGQSLTLIATANQGSEATYESGFVIDKFPISRPNLTFSTLTVSNMSPEDSSIYLCSVAAGNGQPQHFGDGTRLSIL.

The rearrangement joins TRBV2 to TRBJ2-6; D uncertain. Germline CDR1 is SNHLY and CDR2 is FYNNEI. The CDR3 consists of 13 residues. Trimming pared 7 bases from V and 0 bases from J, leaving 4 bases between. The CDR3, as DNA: TGTGCCAGCAAAAACTCTGGGGCCAACGTCCTGACTTTC. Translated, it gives CASKNSGANVLTF.

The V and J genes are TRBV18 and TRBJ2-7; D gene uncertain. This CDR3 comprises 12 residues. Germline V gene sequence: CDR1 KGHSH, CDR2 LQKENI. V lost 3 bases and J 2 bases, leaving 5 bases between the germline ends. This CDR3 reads CASSPGAYEQYF. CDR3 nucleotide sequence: TGTGCCAGCTCACCCGGAGCCTACGAGCAGTACTTC.

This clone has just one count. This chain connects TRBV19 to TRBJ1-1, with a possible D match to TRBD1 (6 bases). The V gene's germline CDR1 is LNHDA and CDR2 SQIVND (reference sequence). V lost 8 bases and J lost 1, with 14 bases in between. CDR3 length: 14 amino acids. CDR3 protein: CASGAGGPNTEAFF. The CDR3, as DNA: TGTGCCAGTGGGGCGGGGGGCCCGAACACTGAAGCTTTCTTT.

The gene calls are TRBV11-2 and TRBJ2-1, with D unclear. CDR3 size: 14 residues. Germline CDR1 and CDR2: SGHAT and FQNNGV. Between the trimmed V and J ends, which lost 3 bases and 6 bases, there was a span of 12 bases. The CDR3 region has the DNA TGTGCCAGCAGCTTCCTCTCTGAAAGCAATGAGCAGTTCTTC. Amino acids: CASSFLSESNEQFF.

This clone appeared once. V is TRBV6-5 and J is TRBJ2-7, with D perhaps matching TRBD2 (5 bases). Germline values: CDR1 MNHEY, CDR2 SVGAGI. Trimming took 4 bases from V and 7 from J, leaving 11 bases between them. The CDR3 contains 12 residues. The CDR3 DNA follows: TGTGCCAGCAGTTCATCCGGGGATGAGCAGTACTTC. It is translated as CASSSSGDEQYF.

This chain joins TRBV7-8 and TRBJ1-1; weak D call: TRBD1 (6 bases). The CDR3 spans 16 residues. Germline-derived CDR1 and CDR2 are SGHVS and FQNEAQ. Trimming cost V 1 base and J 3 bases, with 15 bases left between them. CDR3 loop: CASSLGGGGAHTEAFF. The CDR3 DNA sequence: TGTGCCAGCAGCTTAGGAGGCGGGGGGGCTCACACTGAAGCTTTCTTT.

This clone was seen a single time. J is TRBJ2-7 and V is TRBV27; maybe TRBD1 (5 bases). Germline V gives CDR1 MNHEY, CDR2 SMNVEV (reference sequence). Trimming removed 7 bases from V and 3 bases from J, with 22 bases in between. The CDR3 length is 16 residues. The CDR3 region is CASNPRAQGKNYEQYF. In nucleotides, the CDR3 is TGTGCCAGCAACCCCCGGGCGCAGGGAAAGAACTACGAGCAGTACTTC.

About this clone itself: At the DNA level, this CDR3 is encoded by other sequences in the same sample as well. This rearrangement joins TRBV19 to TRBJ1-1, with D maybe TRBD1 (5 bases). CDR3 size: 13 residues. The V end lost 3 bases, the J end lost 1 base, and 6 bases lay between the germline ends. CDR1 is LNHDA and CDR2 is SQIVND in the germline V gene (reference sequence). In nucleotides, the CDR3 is TGTGCCAGTAGTATCGGACAGAACACTGAAGCTTTCTTT. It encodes CASSIGQNTEAFF. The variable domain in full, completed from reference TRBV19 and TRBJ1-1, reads DGGITQSPKYLFRKEGQNVTLSCEQNLNHDAMYWYRQDPGQGLRLIYYSQIVNDFQKGDIAEGYSVSREKKESFPLTVTSAQKNPTAFYLCASSIGQNTEAFFGQGTRLTVV.

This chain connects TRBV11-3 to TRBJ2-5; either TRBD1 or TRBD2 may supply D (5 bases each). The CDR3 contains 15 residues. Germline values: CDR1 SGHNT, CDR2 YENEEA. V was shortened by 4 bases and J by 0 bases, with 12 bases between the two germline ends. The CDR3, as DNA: TGTGCCAGCAGCTCTTGGGACGGGAACCAAGAGACCCAGTACTTC. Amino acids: CASSSWDGNQETQYF.

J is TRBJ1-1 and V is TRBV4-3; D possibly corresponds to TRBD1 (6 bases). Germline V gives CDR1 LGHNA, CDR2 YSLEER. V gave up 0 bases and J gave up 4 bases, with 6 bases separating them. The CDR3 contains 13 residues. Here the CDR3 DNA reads TGCGCCAGCAGCCAAGACAGGGGCACTGAAGCTTTCTTT. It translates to CASSQDRGTEAFF.

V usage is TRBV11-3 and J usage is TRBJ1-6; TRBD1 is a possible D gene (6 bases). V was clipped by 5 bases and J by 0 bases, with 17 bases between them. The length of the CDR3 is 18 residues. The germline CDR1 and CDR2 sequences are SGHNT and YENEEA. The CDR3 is CASSARDTGRSYNSPLHF. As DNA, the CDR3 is TGTGCCAGCAGCGCCCGGGACACCGGACGCTCCTATAATTCACCCCTCCACTTT.